The clone carrying this T cell receptor (beta chain) was seen many times. What it binds is unknown. UMIs and a universal primer site were added when TCR cDNA was made by 5'RACE template switching. TCRdb analysed the 5' RACE reads with MiXCR anew, one entry per CDR3 protein. The sample contains more than 350,000 distinct CDR3 sequences, around 10% of which appear only once. The data derive from a study of T cells after yellow fever vaccination. Findings and limits, study-wide: Contamination by abundant bulk-population clonotypes could be present in FACS-sorted repertoires. At 95% to 96% for CD4 and around 91% for CD8, most primary-vaccination clones showed up again after the booster. Some clonotypes, a small share, were shared between CD4 and CD8 compartments.

The TCR was taken from a man aged 18 to 29 who received the YFV17D yellow fever vaccine. The sample here was PBMCs, taken on the day of the first yellow fever vaccination.

The chain's CDR3 is CASSLGSNMNTEAFF. The CDR3 DNA reads as TGTGCCAGCAGCTTAGGTAGTAACATGAACACTGAAGCTTTCTTT. The rearrangement uses TRBV7-9 and TRBJ1-1; D is unresolved. V gave up 1 base and J gave up 0 bases, with 9 bases separating them. Germline CDR1 and CDR2: SEHNR and FQNEAQ (reference sequence). This CDR3 contains 15 residues.